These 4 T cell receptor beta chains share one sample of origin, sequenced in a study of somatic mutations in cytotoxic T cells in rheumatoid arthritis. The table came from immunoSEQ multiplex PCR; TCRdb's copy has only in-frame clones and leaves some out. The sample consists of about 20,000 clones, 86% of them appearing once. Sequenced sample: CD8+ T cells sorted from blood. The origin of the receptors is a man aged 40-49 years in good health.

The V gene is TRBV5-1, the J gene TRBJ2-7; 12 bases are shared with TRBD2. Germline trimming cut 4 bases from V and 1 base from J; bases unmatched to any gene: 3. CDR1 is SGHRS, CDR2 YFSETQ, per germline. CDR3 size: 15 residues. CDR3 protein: CASSLAGGRSYEQYF. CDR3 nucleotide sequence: TGCGCCAGCAGCCTAGCGGGAGGGCGATCCTACGAGCAGTACTTC.

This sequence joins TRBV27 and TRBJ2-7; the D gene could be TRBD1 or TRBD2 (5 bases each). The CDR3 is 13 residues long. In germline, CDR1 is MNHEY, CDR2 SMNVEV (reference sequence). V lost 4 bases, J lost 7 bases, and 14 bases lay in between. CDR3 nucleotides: TGTGCCAGCAGTTCCTCAACTAGGGGTGAGCAGTACTTC. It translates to CASSSSTRGEQYF.

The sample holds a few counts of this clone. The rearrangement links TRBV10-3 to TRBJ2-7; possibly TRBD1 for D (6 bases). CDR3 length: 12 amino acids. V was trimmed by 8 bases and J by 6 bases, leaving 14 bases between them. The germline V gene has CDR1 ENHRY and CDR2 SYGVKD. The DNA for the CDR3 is TGTGCCATCTGGAGCACAGGGACCGAGCAGTACTTC. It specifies CAIWSTGTEQYF.

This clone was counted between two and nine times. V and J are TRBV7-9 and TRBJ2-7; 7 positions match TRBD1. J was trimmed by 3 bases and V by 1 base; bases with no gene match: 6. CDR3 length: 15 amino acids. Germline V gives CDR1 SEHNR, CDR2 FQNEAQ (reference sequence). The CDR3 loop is CASSLDRGPLYEQYF. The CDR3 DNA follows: TGTGCCAGCAGCTTAGACAGGGGACCCCTCTACGAGCAGTACTTC.